A selection of T cell receptor beta chains follows, all from one sample in a study of sequential checkpoint blockade in melanoma. Profiled with immunoSEQ multiplex PCR; TCRdb holds only in-frame clones, not every one. The sample yields over 20,000 clones, roughly 70% seen once. This specimen was CD8+ T cells sorted from blood (inferred from file names), taken from a patient given nivolumab and ipilimumab in sequence. These receptors all stem from a human donor with melanoma. CDR3s include the opening cysteine and the closing phenylalanine or tryptophan. The order of the fields is J gene, D gene, clone size, V gene, CDR3 protein, CDR3 DNA. D genes are given only for firm matches. Size tells how often a clone was seen (once, few, many) or the class of an expanded clone, and some rows leave it out.

TRBJ1-2,TRBD1,.,TRBV19,CASSPGTGGGYGYTF,TGTGCCAGTAGCCCCGGGACAGGGGGCGGCTATGGCTACACCTTC
TRBJ2-1,TRBD2,.,TRBV9,CASSVAGGTYNEQFF,TGTGCCAGCAGCGTAGCGGGGGGGACCTACAATGAGCAGTTCTTC
TRBJ1-2,.,few,TRBV9,CASRADYGYTF,TGTGCCAGCAGAGCCGACTATGGCTACACCTTC
TRBJ2-3,TRBD1,.,TRBV2,CASSGSGTGRTDTQYF,TGTGCCAGCAGTGGGTCGGGGACAGGACGCACAGATACGCAGTATTTT
TRBJ2-1,.,medium-sized,TRBV7-9,CASSPRGDNEQFF,TGTGCCAGCAGCCCCAGGGGCGACAATGAGCAGTTCTTC
TRBJ1-5,.,.,TRBV6-5,CASSSSRQADQPQHF,TGTGCCAGCAGTTCTAGCCGACAGGCCGATCAGCCCCAGCATTTT
TRBJ2-5,.,.,TRBV5-1,CASSLGDTSQETQYF,TGCGCCAGCAGCTTGGGGGATACTAGCCAAGAGACCCAGTACTTC
TRBJ2-2,TRBD1,.,TRBV6-4,CASSGGQGGTGELFF,TGTGCCAGCAGTGGGGGACAGGGAGGTACCGGGGAGCTGTTTTTT
TRBJ2-5,TRBD1,once,TRBV10-1,CASSESWDDRGATQYF,TGCGCCAGCAGTGAGTCCTGGGACGACAGGGGGGCGACCCAGTACTTC
TRBJ1-4,.,.,TRBV5-1,CASSFSRGFNEKLFF,TGCGCCAGCAGCTTTTCCAGGGGTTTTAATGAAAAACTGTTTTTT
TRBJ2-1,.,.,TRBV20-1,CSEERDNEQFF,TGCAGTGAAGAGCGCGACAATGAGCAGTTCTTC
TRBJ1-1,.,few,TRBV6-7,CASSYTGSLDRDTEAFF,TGTGCCAGCAGTTACACGGGCAGCTTGGACAGAGACACTGAAGCTTTCTTT
TRBJ2-1,.,.,TRBV11-3,CASSSQGGGTRNEQFF,TGTGCCAGCAGCTCGCAGGGGGGTGGGACACGGAATGAGCAGTTCTTC
TRBJ2-1,TRBD2,.,TRBV7-3,CASSPGGVLAYNEQFF,TGTGCCAGCAGCCCCGGGGGGGTACTAGCCTACAATGAGCAGTTCTTC
TRBJ1-6,TRBD1,.,TRBV15,CATSREGNPGTAVRPLHF,TGTGCCACCAGCAGGGAAGGGAACCCCGGGACAGCCGTTAGGCCCCTCCACTTT
TRBJ2-1,.,.,TRBV19,CASTLGESRFF,TGTGCCAGTACCCTTGGGGAGAGTCGGTTCTTC
TRBJ2-3,.,.,TRBV11-2,CASSPQGNTQYF,TGTGCCAGCAGCCCTCAGGGAAATACGCAGTATTTT
TRBJ2-1,TRBD1,.,TRBV10-3,CAISEGQGVNNEQFF,TGTGCCATCAGTGAGGGACAGGGAGTCAACAATGAGCAGTTCTTC
TRBJ1-2,TRBD1,.,TRBV19,CASGTGPYYGYTF,TGTGCCAGTGGGACAGGCCCCTACTATGGCTACACCTTC
TRBJ2-2,.,.,TRBV19,CASKRDTGELFF,TGTGCCAGTAAGAGGGACACCGGGGAGCTGTTTTTT
TRBJ1-1,TRBD1,.,TRBV6-5,CASSYSTGFPTEAFF,TGTGCCAGCAGTTACTCGACAGGGTTTCCCACTGAAGCTTTCTTT
TRBJ1-1,.,.,TRBV9,CASSVAWATEAFF,TGTGCCAGCAGCGTAGCTTGGGCTACTGAAGCTTTCTTT
TRBJ2-5,.,.,TRBV5-4,CASSLSAGRKTQYF,TGTGCCAGCAGCCTCTCCGCGGGGAGGAAGACCCAGTACTTC
TRBJ1-5,.,.,TRBV7-9,CASSEEGYSNQPQHF,TGTGCCAGCAGCGAGGAGGGTTATAGCAATCAGCCCCAGCATTTT
TRBJ2-5,.,few,TRBV13,CASSTRSLKETQYF,TGTGCCAGCAGCACCCGGTCTCTAAAAGAGACCCAGTACTTC
TRBJ2-3,.,.,TRBV6-1,CASSELAAGTDTQYF,TGTGCCAGCAGTGAATTGGCCGCGGGGACAGATACGCAGTATTTT
TRBJ2-7,TRBD2,.,TRBV27,CASPWRGMDEQYF,TGTGCCAGCCCCTGGCGGGGGATGGACGAGCAGTACTTC